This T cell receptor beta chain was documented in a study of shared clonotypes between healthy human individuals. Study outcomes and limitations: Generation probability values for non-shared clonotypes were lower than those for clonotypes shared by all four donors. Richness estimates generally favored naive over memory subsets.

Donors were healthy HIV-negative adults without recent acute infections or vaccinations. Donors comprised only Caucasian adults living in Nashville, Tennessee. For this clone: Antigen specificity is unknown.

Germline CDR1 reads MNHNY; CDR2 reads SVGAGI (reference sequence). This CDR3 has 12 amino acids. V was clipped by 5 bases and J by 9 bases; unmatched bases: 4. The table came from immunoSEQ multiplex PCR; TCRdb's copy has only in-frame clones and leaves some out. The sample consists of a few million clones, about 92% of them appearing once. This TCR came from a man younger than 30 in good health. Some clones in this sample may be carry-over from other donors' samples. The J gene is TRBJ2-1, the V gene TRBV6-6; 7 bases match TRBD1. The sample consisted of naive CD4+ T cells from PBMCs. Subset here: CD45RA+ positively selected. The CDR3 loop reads CASSAGTVEQFF. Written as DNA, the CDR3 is TGTGCCAGCAGTGCAGGGACAGTTGAGCAGTTCTTC.